A selection of T cell receptor beta chains follows, all from one sample in a study of blood T cell repertoires in COVID-19. TCRdb's table, derived via immunoSEQ multiplex PCR, lists solely in-frame clones and lacks some. This table holds 150,000 to 180,000 clones, approximately 92% found once. The specimen sequenced was peripheral blood. The receptor source for this set is a woman aged 40 to 55 with acute or convalescent COVID-19. CDR3s include the opening cysteine and the closing phenylalanine or tryptophan. Not every row has a clone size; where given, it reads once, few, many or a size class.

v_gene,j_gene,abundance,CDR3aa
TRBV25-1,TRBJ1-5,NA,CASSDNSRGTGGRQPQHF
TRBV28,TRBJ1-2,once,CASSLPTELYGYTF
TRBV30,TRBJ2-2,NA,CAWSVLTGGFGELFF
TRBV30,TRBJ1-3,NA,CAWNPPRDSRGSGNTIYF
TRBV4-2,TRBJ2-2,NA,CASSPQKSNTGELFF
TRBV18,TRBJ1-5,NA,CASSPSGEGGQPQHF
TRBV19,TRBJ2-1,NA,CASSEGLGNEQFF
TRBV6-6,TRBJ2-5,NA,CASSYSVEETQYF
TRBV24-1,TRBJ1-5,NA,CATQRDRSKYSNQPQHF
TRBV19,TRBJ1-5,NA,CASSTTGRYNQPQHF
TRBV6-1,TRBJ1-6,NA,CASIPFVTGNSPLHF
TRBV19,TRBJ2-7,NA,CASSIMGGSSYEQYF
TRBV28,TRBJ1-1,NA,CASSSDVGGETEAFF
TRBV4-1,TRBJ1-4,NA,CASSQGQLSNEKLFF
TRBV30,TRBJ1-6,NA,CAWAWTGENSPLHF
TRBV12-3/TRBV12-4,TRBJ1-4,NA,CASMRANEKLFF
TRBV28,TRBJ1-4,NA,CASSFGQGLGKLFF
TRBV2,TRBJ1-5,NA,CASIGERNQPQHF
TRBV27,TRBJ1-2,NA,CASSLSQQGKPAF
TRBV5-1,TRBJ2-7,NA,CASSLAWGQGVYEQYF
TRBV19,TRBJ1-2,NA,CASSMGPTGADYGYTF
TRBV5-1,TRBJ1-4,NA,CASRSGLKLFF
TRBV10-1,TRBJ1-4,NA,CASSARQGAGEKLFF
TRBV6-5,TRBJ1-2,NA,CARGTGRVGYTF
TRBV6-1,TRBJ2-2,NA,CASSAAGGRNTGELFF
TRBV28,TRBJ2-7,NA,CASSSNYLGGGYEQYF
TRBV6-2/TRBV6-3,TRBJ2-1,NA,CASSDSENSYNEQFF
TRBV4-1,TRBJ2-7,NA,CASSQAPGTGSAYEQYF
TRBV13,TRBJ2-7,once,CASSLGLWDKPSEQYF
TRBV15,TRBJ2-7,NA,CATSRFRGSYEQYF
TRBV4-1,TRBJ2-1,NA,CASSQDGLAAENEQFF
TRBV7-2,TRBJ1-2,NA,CASGMGTVNYGYTF
TRBV6-1,TRBJ2-7,once,CASSEPGGSNEQYF
TRBV9,TRBJ2-7,few,CASSTRQTGDHEQYF
TRBV6-6,TRBJ1-3,NA,CASSYLNTIYF
TRBV24-1,TRBJ2-1,NA,CATSDLKQGVPNEQFF
TRBV29-1,TRBJ2-1,NA,CSVGASGGHNEQFF
TRBV6-1,TRBJ1-4,once,CASSEGRAGEKLFF
TRBV4-2,TRBJ2-2,NA,CASSHSIRRGPYTGELFF
TRBV4-2,TRBJ1-1,NA,CASSQTRTELNTEAFF
TRBV5-5,TRBJ1-2,NA,CASSLPITGLGYTF
TRBV7-9,TRBJ1-4,NA,CASSSGATNEKLFF
TRBV1,TRBJ1-4,NA,CTSSPGPDSNEKLFF
TRBV7-3,TRBJ2-1,NA,CASSFSRGGASFYNEQFF
TRBV7-9,TRBJ1-3,NA,CASSRNTIYF
TRBV6-5,TRBJ1-2,NA,CASSFRTGNDGYTF
TRBV5-1,TRBJ1-3,NA,CASSRDNSGNTIYF
TRBV6-5,TRBJ1-5,NA,CASSYSWTGNQPQHF
TRBV24-1,TRBJ1-2,once,CATSGGGVLSDGYTF
TRBV5-1,TRBJ1-6,NA,CASSLGGQGYSSLHF
TRBV5-6,TRBJ2-1,NA,CASSGGQYNEQFF
TRBV28,TRBJ1-5,once,CASTPWSGQGNQPQHF
TRBV18,TRBJ1-5,NA,CASSPMLVLGRLRQESNQPQHF